These 7 T cell receptor beta chains were sequenced from one sample in a study of shared clonotypes between healthy human individuals. Here immunoSEQ multiplex PCR was the method, and the copy in TCRdb shows in-frame clones only, minus some. The sample lists about 820,000 clones; nearly 95% were seen once. The naive CD8 subset, CD45RO-negative cells positively selected for CCR7, excluded terminally differentiated effector memory CD45RA+ cells. Sequenced sample: naive CD8+ T cells sorted from blood. The receptors derive from a man younger than 45 in good health.

The V gene is TRBV5-1, the J gene TRBJ2-1; D is unresolved. The CDR3 spans 16 residues. V lost 5 bases, J lost 0 bases, and 15 bases lay in between. Germline loops: CDR1 SGHRS, CDR2 YFSETQ. CDR3 bases: TGCGCCAGCAGTAACTTAGAGTCAGGCTCCTACAATGAGCAGTTCTTC. This sequence encodes CASSNLESGSYNEQFF.

The rearrangement joins TRBV19 to TRBJ2-1; 11 nucleotides align to TRBD2. The junction had 7 bases not matched to a gene; V was cut back by 1 base and J by 2 bases. CDR1 LNHDA and CDR2 SQIVND come from the germline V gene (reference sequence). CDR3 length equals 18 residues. In nucleotides, the CDR3 is TGTGCCAGTAGTATAGGGCTAGCGGGAGGCCCCGCCTACAATGAGCAGTTCTTC. Translating it yields CASSIGLAGGPAYNEQFF.

This chain links TRBV28 with TRBJ2-1; D may be TRBD1 (5 bases). Trimming cost V 1 base and J 0 bases, with 10 bases left between them. The CDR3 totals 16 residues. The germline gives CDR1 MDHEN, CDR2 SYDVKM. CDR3 loop: CASSLFRVSSYNEQFF. For the CDR3, the DNA is TGTGCCAGCAGTTTATTCAGGGTGAGCTCCTACAATGAGCAGTTCTTC.

The J gene is TRBJ2-5, the V gene TRBV10-2; 12 bases fit TRBD2. The CDR3 is made up of 16 amino acids. V was clipped by 2 bases and J by 4 bases; unmatched bases: 5. Germline V gene lookup returns CDR1 WSHSY and CDR2 SAAADI. DNA of the CDR3: TGCGCCAGCAGTGAGAAACCGGGACTAGCGGGAGAGACCCAGTACTTC. Amino acid sequence: CASSEKPGLAGETQYF.

The chain couples TRBV28 to TRBJ2-1; 10 nucleotides align to TRBD2. The CDR3 is 17 residues long. Germline values: CDR1 MDHEN, CDR2 SYDVKM. Unmatched junction bases numbered 10, after V lost 5 bases and J lost 3 bases. The CDR3 DNA sequence: TGTGCCAGCAGTCCTCATGGACTAGCGGAGGGCTACAATGAGCAGTTCTTC. It codes for CASSPHGLAEGYNEQFF. Filled out from reference TRBV28 and TRBJ2-1, the complete variable domain reads DVKVTQSSRYLVKRTGEKVFLECVQDMDHENMFWYRQDPGLGLRLIYFSYDVKMKEKGDIPEGYSVSREKKERFSLILESASTNQTSMYLCASSPHGLAEGYNEQFFGPGTRLTVL.

V gene TRBV6-5 combines with J gene TRBJ1-4, with a weak D call TRBD1 (5 bases). Germline V lookup: CDR1 MNHEY, CDR2 SVGAGI. Trimming removed 2 bases at V and 0 bases at J, with 10 bases between. This CDR3 is 16 amino acids long. The CDR3 region has the DNA TGTGCCAGCAGTTACGTTCAGGGAGCAACTAATGAAAAACTGTTTTTT. Its protein product is CASSYVQGATNEKLFF.

The rearrangement joins TRBV27 to TRBJ1-1; 7 nucleotides align to TRBD1. Germline V lookup: CDR1 MNHEY, CDR2 SMNVEV (reference sequence). Unmatched junction bases numbered 5, after V lost 4 bases and J lost 3 bases. The length of the CDR3 is 14 residues. The CDR3 nucleotides are TGTGCCAGCAGTTCCAGGGGGTTGGACACTGAAGCTTTCTTT. It yields the protein CASSSRGLDTEAFF.